This is a list of T cell receptor beta chains from one sample in a study of blood T cell repertoires in COVID-19. The assay was immunoSEQ multiplex PCR, and TCRdb's table has in-frame clones only and misses some. This sample has around 300,000 clones, with about 88% found just once. Specimen: peripheral blood. All receptors derive from a woman aged 70 to 79 with COVID-19, enrolled during active disease. Each CDR3 is given with its conserved first and last residue.

V gene	J gene	CDR3 protein
TRBV27	TRBJ1-2	CASSDTGGASYGYTF
TRBV7-6	TRBJ2-1	CASSLAGGGRYNEQFF
TRBV7-8	TRBJ2-3	CASSAPGLAGGRVSTDTQYF
TRBV5-6	TRBJ1-1	CASSPAGEEGNTEAFF
TRBV5-1	TRBJ1-2	CASSFEGGIGYGYTF
TRBV2	TRBJ1-6	CASSLQSDSPLHF
TRBV27	TRBJ2-3	CANSPTSGTLRRTDTQYF
TRBV5-6	TRBJ1-5	CASSLAGGYQPQHF
TRBV28	TRBJ1-1	CASSLPTGVGNTEAFF
TRBV19	TRBJ2-1	CASALLWFGEQFF
TRBV5-6	TRBJ1-3	CASSLAGGTSGNTIYF
TRBV11-2	TRBJ2-7	CASSFGQIGYEQYF
TRBV24-1	TRBJ2-7	CATSTGGVWDSYEQYF
TRBV27	TRBJ1-5	CASSSVIGQGPQGNQPQHF
TRBV5-1	TRBJ1-3	CASSLRTGANSGNTIYF
TRBV7-2	TRBJ1-5	CASSDIGTGINQPQHF
TRBV2	TRBJ1-1	CASRTGGRTEAFF
TRBV2	TRBJ1-4	CASRNQGAMNEKLFF
TRBV4-2	TRBJ1-3	CASSQDQGASGNTIYF
TRBV5-1	TRBJ2-1	CASSLGLAGNNEQFF
TRBV7-8	TRBJ2-1	CASSLVSSGGAEQFF
TRBV19	TRBJ2-5	CASRAHRAAGGQETQYF
TRBV19	TRBJ2-7	CASSIISGQSSYEQYF
TRBV2	TRBJ2-2	CAIEDRGQNTGELFF
TRBV4-2	TRBJ2-5	CASSQGLGFQETQYF
TRBV19	TRBJ2-7	CASSILTGDRYEQYF
TRBV6-5	TRBJ1-2	CASLSSNYGYTF
TRBV5-1	TRBJ2-5	CASSPGLAGDSRETQYF
TRBV2	TRBJ2-3	CASSQSSTDTQYF
TRBV29-1	TRBJ2-5	CSVEWRSKETQYF
TRBV6-6	TRBJ2-7	CASSYSEQGLYEQYF
TRBV9	TRBJ1-2	CASSRGQGPDFYGYTF
TRBV19	TRBJ2-3	CASSNRGFTDTQYF
TRBV27	TRBJ2-7	CASSPQGQSYEQYF
TRBV2	TRBJ1-5	CASSGTGADQPQHF
TRBV28	TRBJ2-1	CASSPTGTADWNEQFF
TRBV28	TRBJ2-3	CASSKDRGSPFFTDTQYF
TRBV7-2	TRBJ2-3	CASSSRASSTDTQYF
TRBV3-1/TRBV3-2	TRBJ1-4	CASSLSAGANEKLFF
TRBV9	TRBJ1-4	CASSPRTGVQTNEKLFF
TRBV5-1	TRBJ2-1	CASSFRSNEQFF
TRBV9	TRBJ1-2	CASSRGSHREGDYGYTF
TRBV2	TRBJ2-6	CASSVPGVSGANVLTF
TRBV9	TRBJ1-2	CASSPQTGTYGYTF
TRBV7-2	TRBJ2-7	CASSRRDRAGEQYF
TRBV12-3/TRBV12-4	TRBJ1-5	CASSSTGTQPQHF
TRBV14	TRBJ1-2	CASSQARQGGGYTF
TRBV4-1	TRBJ2-7	CASSHPGTGEQYF
TRBV19	TRBJ1-4	CASTTSGLTNEKLFF
TRBV21-1	TRBJ2-3	CASSKVDSGVTSTDTQYF
TRBV12-3/TRBV12-4	TRBJ2-7	CASRSTGNEQYF
TRBV7-9	TRBJ1-2	CASSPRDREYSTF
TRBV6-4	TRBJ2-5	CASSEGVREQTQETQYF